The 29 T cell receptor beta chains in this list originate from one sample, sequenced in a study of cytomegalovirus exposure and HLA in healthy donors. The PCR ran on 60 Vbeta and 13 Jbeta primers. Measured with immunoSEQ multiplex PCR; TCRdb has only the in-frame clones, and not every one. Seen here are under 150,000 clones, over 70% observed once, and the top ten hold 1.6%. The sample consisted of PBMCs. These receptors were obtained from a woman aged 18 to 35 in good health and CMV-seronegative.

In its sample, this clone was seen once. The V gene is TRBV6-5, the J gene TRBJ1-5; D might be TRBD1 (6 bases). In germline, CDR1 is MNHEY, CDR2 SVGAGI. V lost 0 bases and J 8 bases, leaving 11 bases between the germline ends. CDR3 length: 14 residues. The CDR3 spells CASSYSGGQEPQHF. The CDR3 DNA is TGTGCCAGCAGTTACTCGGGGGGGCAGGAGCCCCAGCATTTT.

This chain uses TRBV6-5 with TRBJ1-2; 8 positions agree with TRBD1. Unmatched junction bases numbered 6, after V lost 0 bases and J lost 9 bases. Germline V lookup: CDR1 MNHEY, CDR2 SVGAGI. The CDR3 has 14 amino acids. The CDR3: CASSYSDRAMSYTF. The CDR3 nucleotides are TGTGCCAGCAGTTACTCGGACAGGGCCATGAGCTACACCTTC.

This clone showed up just a few times. The chain joins TRBV28 to TRBJ2-7, with 8 bases that match TRBD1. CDR3 size: 15 residues. V was clipped by 6 bases and J by 6 bases; unmatched bases: 13. Germline V gene sequence: CDR1 MDHEN, CDR2 SYDVKM. The CDR3, as DNA: TGTGCCAGCAGGGTGGATCAGGGGGCAGGTTTCGAGCAGTACTTC. It codes for CASRVDQGAGFEQYF.

The chain uses TRBV28 and TRBJ2-7; 7 bases match TRBD1. Trimming at V came to 4 bases and at J to 3 bases, leaving 9 bases not matched to a gene. Germline loops: CDR1 MDHEN, CDR2 SYDVKM. The CDR3 sequence is 15 residues long. The CDR3 DNA reads TGTGCCAGCAGTTACCAGGGGGTAGCGAACTACGAGCAGTACTTC. Protein: CASSYQGVANYEQYF. The whole variable domain, remainder taken from reference TRBV28 and TRBJ2-7, is DVKVTQSSRYLVKRTGEKVFLECVQDMDHENMFWYRQDPGLGLRLIYFSYDVKMKEKGDIPEGYSVSREKKERFSLILESASTNQTSMYLCASSYQGVANYEQYFGPGTRLTVT.

The chain couples TRBV4-1 to TRBJ2-7; 9 nucleotides agree with TRBD2. Germline CDR1 is MGHRA and CDR2 is YSYEKL. J lost 2 bases, V lost 4 bases, and 6 bases had no gene match. This CDR3 region has 15 residues. The CDR3 here is CASSPLAGNTYEQYF. For the CDR3, the DNA is TGCGCCAGCAGCCCTCTAGCGGGGAACACCTACGAGCAGTACTTC.

This clone occurred a few times. The chain combines TRBV28 with TRBJ1-2; 7 nucleotides line up with TRBD1. V shed 5 bases and J 7 bases; nucleotides not matched to a gene: 13. CDR1 is MDHEN and CDR2 is SYDVKM in the germline V gene. This CDR3 is 15 amino acids long. Here the CDR3 DNA reads TGTGCCAGCAGTCCGGATAAACAGGGGACCCGTGGCTACACCTTC. Its protein is CASSPDKQGTRGYTF.

V and J are TRBV6-6 and TRBJ2-5; D ambiguous. CDR3 length: 12 amino acids. The germline CDR1 and CDR2 sequences are MNHNY and SVGAGI (reference sequence). Between the trimmed V and J ends, which lost 6 bases and 7 bases, there was a span of 12 bases. CDR3 loop: CASRHQEVTQYF. The CDR3 coding sequence is TGTGCCAGCAGACACCAGGAAGTGACCCAGTACTTC.

This clone was detected a few times. At one end, the junction sequence differs from germline, possibly due to a read error. The chain joins TRBV11-2 to TRBJ1-1, with TRBD1 as a possible D gene (5 bases). This CDR3 spans 16 amino acids. Germline assignment: CDR1 SGHAT and CDR2 FQNNGV. CDR3 in DNA: TGTGCCAGCAGCTACCAGCAATACCGGCGGGGCCGCCGACTGGGTTTT. Translation: CASSYQQYRRGRRLGF.

Comment on this clone: This same CDR3 is encoded by further DNA sequences in the sample. The chain employs TRBV15 and TRBJ2-2; weak D call: TRBD2 (6 bases). CDR3 length: 14 residues. Germline loops: CDR1 LNHNV, CDR2 YYDKDF (reference sequence). Trimming took off 5 bases at V and 4 bases at J, with 11 bases between the two ends. The CDR3 reads CATSSGLTTGELFF. As DNA, the CDR3 is TGTGCCACCAGCTCAGGACTAACCACCGGGGAGCTGTTTTTT.

This chain connects TRBV5-1 to TRBJ2-6; no clear D. CDR1 is SGHRS, CDR2 YFSETQ, per germline. The CDR3 covers 15 residues. Trimming shortened V by 4 bases and J by 0 bases, and 8 bases separated the two germline ends. The CDR3 DNA sequence: TGCGCCAGCAGCAACTCAGGCTCTGGGGCCAACGTCCTGACTTTC. Translated, it gives CASSNSGSGANVLTF.

The V and J genes are TRBV6-1 and TRBJ1-1; TRBD1 matches 7 bases. V shed 4 bases, J shed 10 bases, and the junction held 6 bases outside the gene matches. In germline, CDR1 is MNHNS, CDR2 SASEGT. CDR3 length: 12 amino acids. The CDR3 reads CASSGQGVIAFF. The DNA for the CDR3 is TGTGCCAGCAGTGGGCAGGGGGTTATAGCTTTCTTT.

The V call is TRBV30, the J call TRBJ1-1; 8 positions agree with TRBD1. The V and J ends lost 8 bases and 5 bases, in that order; junction bases with no gene match: 10. The germline CDR1 and CDR2 sequences are GTSNPN and SVGIG (reference sequence). The CDR3 length is 13 residues. CDR3 in DNA: TGTGCCGGCCGAAGGGACAGGAGGACTGAAGCTTTCTTT. Its translation: CAGRRDRRTEAFF.

The CDR3 DNA sequence: TGCAGCGTCGCCGGGACAGGGAATTCACCCCTCCACTTT. Translating it yields CSVAGTGNSPLHF. J is TRBJ1-6 and V is TRBV29-1; 9 bases are a match to TRBD1. This CDR3 is 13 amino acids long. V was pared by 6 bases and J by 7 bases, with 4 bases of the junction left unmatched. Germline lookup yields CDR1 SQVTM and CDR2 ANQGSEA.

The chain combines TRBV2 with TRBJ2-3; TRBD2 might be the D (6 bases). V was pared by 6 bases and J by 1 base, with 8 bases between. Germline assignment: CDR1 SNHLY and CDR2 FYNNEI. The CDR3 spans 13 residues. CDR3 in DNA: TGTGCCAGCAGAGGGGAGGGCACAGATACGCAGTATTTT. Its translation: CASRGEGTDTQYF.

The V call is TRBV7-8, the J call TRBJ2-7, with D tentatively TRBD2 (5 bases). This CDR3 is 14 amino acids long. The V end was cut by 2 bases, the J end by 6 bases, with 14 bases between. From germline, CDR1 is SGHVS and CDR2 FQNEAQ. CDR3 in amino acids: CASSLFASEGEQYF. Written as DNA, the CDR3 is TGTGCCAGCAGCTTATTTGCGAGCGAGGGCGAGCAGTACTTC.

The V and J genes are TRBV11-1 and TRBJ1-1; tentatively, D is TRBD1 (5 bases). There are 14 residues in the CDR3. V was trimmed by 6 bases and J by 0 bases, leaving 11 bases between them. The germline gives CDR1 SGHAT, CDR2 FQDESV (reference sequence). DNA for the CDR3: TGTGCCAGCAGATCCTCAGGGCTGAACACTGAAGCTTTCTTT. It encodes CASRSSGLNTEAFF.

The chain couples TRBV30 to TRBJ1-1, with TRBD1 matching 8 bases. Per the germline V gene, CDR1 is GTSNPN and CDR2 is SVGIG (reference sequence). This CDR3 has 13 residues. The junction had 4 bases not matched to a gene; V was cut back by 3 bases and J by 4 bases. The CDR3 loop reads CAWSDRGLTEAFF. CDR3 DNA: TGTGCCTGGAGCGACAGGGGCCTCACTGAAGCTTTCTTT.

In this sample, this clone turned up a few times. The rearrangement joins TRBV6-1 to TRBJ2-5; unclear D gene. Trimming cost V 8 bases and J 3 bases, with 7 bases left between them. Per germline, CDR1 MNHNS and CDR2 SASEGT. This CDR3 contains 11 residues. The CDR3 spells CASPREETQYF. As DNA, the CDR3 is TGTGCCAGCCCTCGAGAAGAGACCCAGTACTTC.

The chain joins TRBV7-9 to TRBJ2-4; perhaps TRBD1 as D (5 bases). V lost 5 bases and J lost 8, with 13 bases in between. There are 13 residues in the CDR3. CDR1 SEHNR and CDR2 FQNEAQ come from the germline V gene (reference sequence). CDR3 amino acids: CASSPPLRDIQYF. The CDR3 nucleotides are TGTGCCAGCAGCCCCCCCCTCAGGGACATTCAGTACTTC.

This clone appeared once. This chain links TRBV5-8 with TRBJ1-2, with D tentatively TRBD1 (5 bases). The V end was cut by 4 bases, the J end by 5 bases, with 9 bases between. Germline V lookup: CDR1 SGHTS, CDR2 YDEGEE. CDR3 length: 12 residues. In DNA, the CDR3 is TGTGCCAGCAGCGTTGGACAATATGGCTACACCTTC. This codes for CASSVGQYGYTF. Filled out from reference TRBV5-8 and TRBJ1-2, the complete variable domain reads EAGVTQSPTHLIKTRGQQATLRCSPISGHTSVYWYQQALGLGLQFLLWYDEGEERNRGNFPPRFSGRQFPNYSSELNVNALELEDSALYLCASSVGQYGYTFGSGTRLTVV.

The chain recombines TRBV6-6 with TRBJ1-4; TRBD1 might be the D (5 bases). Per the germline V gene, CDR1 is MNHNY and CDR2 is SVGAGI (reference sequence). Trimming stripped 0 bases from V and 12 bases from J, with 14 bases between. This CDR3 region has 14 residues. This chain's CDR3 is CASSYSLSRAELFF. The CDR3 nucleotides read TGTGCCAGCAGTTACTCACTTTCCAGGGCGGAACTGTTTTTT.

The chain couples TRBV30 to TRBJ1-1, with D maybe TRBD1 (6 bases). V was clipped by 5 bases and J by 7 bases, with 14 bases between them. The CDR3 loop spans 12 amino acids. In germline, CDR1 is GTSNPN, CDR2 SVGIG (reference sequence). The CDR3 here is CAWGGGAGEAFF. In nucleotides, the CDR3 is TGTGCCTGGGGAGGGGGGGCGGGTGAAGCTTTCTTT.

The chain joins TRBV19 to TRBJ1-2; weak D call: TRBD1 (5 bases). The CDR3 extends over 15 amino acids. V shed 2 bases and J shed 4 bases, with 14 bases lying between them. CDR1 and CDR2 (germline): LNHDA, SQIVND (reference sequence). In DNA, the CDR3 is TGTGCCAGTAGTATAAAAACCAGGGATGGCTATGGCTACACCTTC. Protein sequence: CASSIKTRDGYGYTF.

The gene calls are TRBV7-2 and TRBJ1-1, with D unresolved. This CDR3 has 13 amino acids. V was shortened by 2 bases and J by 4 bases, with 8 bases between the two germline ends. Looked up from germline, CDR1 is SGHTA and CDR2 is FQGNSA. CDR3 coding DNA: TGTGCCAGCAGCTTACCTAGCGTCACTGAAGCTTTCTTT. It is translated as CASSLPSVTEAFF. Together with reference TRBV7-2 and TRBJ1-1, the CDR3 gives the full variable domain: GAGVSQSPSNKVTEKGKDVELRCDPISGHTALYWYRQSLGQGLEFLIYFQGNSAPDKSGLPSDRFSAERTGGSVSTLTIQRTQQEDSAVYLCASSLPSVTEAFFGQGTRLTVV.

The chain links TRBV7-2 to TRBJ2-2; 8 nucleotides align to TRBD1. CDR3 size: 15 residues. The J segment lost 5 bases and the V segment lost 4 bases, leaving 6 bases of the junction unmatched. CDR1 and CDR2 from the germline V gene are SGHTA and FQGNSA. The CDR3 region is CASSWGQVGTGELFF. The CDR3 DNA follows: TGTGCCAGCAGCTGGGGACAGGTGGGAACCGGGGAGCTGTTTTTT.

The genes are TRBV4-2 and TRBJ2-3; 11 nucleotides align to TRBD2. Germline assignment: CDR1 LGHNA and CDR2 YNFKEQ. The trim removed 1 base at V and 5 bases at J, leaving 11 bases unmatched. The CDR3 loop spans 18 amino acids. The CDR3 protein is CASSQGDGTSGFKDTQYF. In DNA, the CDR3 is TGTGCCAGCAGCCAAGGAGACGGGACTAGCGGTTTTAAAGATACGCAGTATTTT.

Worth noting for this clone: Compared with germline, one end of the junction differs, possibly owing to a read error. The chain is built from TRBV30 and TRBJ2-7, with 7 nucleotides matching TRBD2. Germline V gives CDR1 GTSNPN, CDR2 SVGIG (reference sequence). The CDR3 has 13 residues. CDR3 protein: CAWSVGAGFFLGF. The DNA for the CDR3 is TGTGCCTGGAGTGTGGGAGCGGGGTTTTTTTTAGGGTTC.

In the case of this clone: Relative to the germline gene, one junction end is altered; a read error may explain this. The CDR3 loop is CASSPGELETQYF. The CDR3, as DNA: TGTGCTAGCAGCCCCGGAGAACTTGAGACCCAGTACTTC. This chain uses TRBV7-7 with TRBJ2-5; D call uncertain. Germline V CDR1 and CDR2: SSHAT, FNYEAQ (reference sequence). The CDR3 contains 13 residues.

This clone was observed a few times. The gene calls are TRBV7-8 and TRBJ2-5; D may be TRBD1 (5 bases). V gave up 6 bases and J gave up 0 bases, with 14 bases separating them. From germline, CDR1 is SGHVS and CDR2 FQNEAQ. The CDR3 is made up of 15 amino acids. Here the CDR3 DNA reads TGTGCCAGCAGACTGCTCAGGACAAACCAAGAGACCCAGTACTTC. Translated, it gives CASRLLRTNQETQYF.